A selection of T cell receptor beta chains follows, all from one sample in a study of blood T cell repertoires in COVID-19. Sequencing was performed with immunoSEQ multiplex PCR; in TCRdb, only in-frame clones are kept and a portion is missing. The sample has about 110,000 clones; about 90% are singletons. The material sequenced was peripheral blood. The receptors here all came from a man aged 35 to 55 with active or convalescent COVID-19. CDR3s include the opening cysteine and the closing phenylalanine or tryptophan. D genes are given only for firm matches. The size field is filled for only some rows; it gives once, few, many or a size class.

CDR3,DNA,V,size,J,D
CASSQDPQVGSPLHF,TGCGCCAGCAGCCAAGATCCCCAGGTGGGCTCACCCCTCCACTTT,TRBV4-3,.,TRBJ1-6,.
CASSSYRSPLHF,TGTGCCAGCAGCTCTTACCGGTCACCCCTCCACTTT,TRBV28,.,TRBJ1-6,.
CAISLPPPGYNEQFF,TGTGCCATCTCTCTCCCACCCCCCGGGTACAATGAGCAGTTCTTC,TRBV2,.,TRBJ2-1,.
CASSLIGTDEGYTF,TGTGCCAGCAGCTTGATCGGGACAGATGAAGGCTACACCTTC,TRBV5-6,once,TRBJ1-2,TRBD1
CASSEETGYEQYF,TGCGCCAGCAGTGAGGAGACAGGCTACGAGCAGTACTTC,TRBV10-2,.,TRBJ2-7,.
CATSSRLSPGGYTF,TGTGCCACCAGCTCCCGGCTGAGCCCAGGTGGCTACACCTTC,TRBV24-1,.,TRBJ1-2,.
CASSVESANAGGSTGNTIYF,TGTGCCAGCAGCGTAGAGTCGGCGAACGCGGGGGGGTCTACTGGAAACACCATATATTTT,TRBV9,.,TRBJ1-3,.
CASSPGQDRQPQHF,TGCGCCAGCAGCCCAGGACAGGACCGTCAGCCCCAGCATTTT,TRBV5-1,.,TRBJ1-5,TRBD1
CASSLAGGAMGEQYF,TGTGCCAGCAGTTTAGCAGGGGGCGCGATGGGGGAGCAGTACTTC,TRBV28,.,TRBJ2-7,TRBD1
CASSLNRPGGGGNTEAFF,TGTGCCAGCAGCTTAAATAGGCCAGGGGGAGGAGGGAACACTGAAGCTTTCTTT,TRBV7-3,once,TRBJ1-1,TRBD1
CASSLGGSLNEQFF,TGTGCCAGCAGCTTAGGCGGGAGTCTAAATGAGCAGTTCTTC,TRBV7-2,.,TRBJ2-1,TRBD2
CASGLVVGDNTGELFF,TGTGCTAGTGGTTTGGTAGTTGGAGATAACACCGGGGAGCTGTTTTTT,TRBV12-5,.,TRBJ2-2,.
CASTPLPFSSGIMNTEAFF,TGTGCCAGCACCCCACTCCCTTTTTCCAGCGGTATCATGAACACTGAAGCTTTCTTT,TRBV27,.,TRBJ1-1,.